The 29 T cell receptor beta chains listed next were all sequenced from one sample in a study of beta chain features in type 1 diabetes. The investigators reverse transcribed all of the isolated RNA, so they sequenced expressed TCRB transcripts. Repertoires were generated with immunoSEQ multiplex PCR, while TCRdb's copy carries only in-frame clones and drops some. The sample lists under 95,000 clones, around 32% occurring once. The sequenced sample consisted of stem cell memory CD4+ T cells from blood. The receptors originated from a woman in her late teens or twenties in good health.

This clone has just a few counts. This chain connects TRBV19 to TRBJ1-6; D ambiguous. Per the germline V gene, CDR1 is LNHDA and CDR2 is SQIVND (reference sequence). The CDR3 spans 15 residues. V dropped 7 bases and J dropped 9 bases, with 19 bases sitting between them. In DNA form, the CDR3 reads TGTGCCAGTACCCCACCCGGGGTAATGGGTTCACCCCTCCACTTT. It specifies CASTPPGVMGSPLHF.

This CDR3 reads CASSLRETGDTPQHF. In DNA, the CDR3 is TGTGCCAGCTCTCTCAGGGAAACTGGGGACACTCCCCAGCATTTT. The V gene is TRBV18, the J gene TRBJ1-5, with D maybe TRBD1 (6 bases). Between the trimmed V and J ends, which lost 6 bases and 10 bases, there was a span of 22 bases. CDR3 size: 15 residues. The germline V gene has CDR1 KGHSH and CDR2 LQKENI.

The chain employs TRBV20-1 and TRBJ2-7, with D possibly being TRBD2 (6 bases). V was pared by 5 bases and J by 5 bases, with 10 bases between. The length of the CDR3 is 11 residues. Germline V CDR1 and CDR2: DFQATT, SNEGSKA (reference sequence). DNA for the CDR3: TGCAGTGCTGGACGACTAGACGAGCAGTACTTC. As protein: CSAGRLDEQYF.

A few counts support this clone. The chain employs TRBV6-6 and TRBJ2-1, with D tentatively TRBD1 (7 bases). V gave up 6 bases and J gave up 8 bases, with 11 bases separating them. The germline V gene has CDR1 MNHNY and CDR2 SVGAGI (reference sequence). The CDR3 spans 12 residues. The CDR3 nucleotides read TGTGCCAGCAGCCCAGGGGGGTATGAGCAGTTCTTC. This sequence encodes CASSPGGYEQFF.

V and J are TRBV2 and TRBJ1-4; TRBD1 matches 8 bases. Germline V gene lookup returns CDR1 SNHLY and CDR2 FYNNEI. This CDR3 is built from 14 residues. With 6 bases clipped from V and 4 bases from J, the junction kept 4 bases outside the gene matches. The chain's CDR3 is CASSQGAINEKLFF. As DNA, the CDR3 is TGTGCCAGCAGCCAGGGGGCGATTAATGAAAAACTGTTTTTT.

The rearrangement links TRBV7-2 to TRBJ1-2; no clear D gene. Germline lookup yields CDR1 SGHTA and CDR2 FQGNSA. The CDR3 consists of 13 residues. V shed 2 bases and J shed 0 bases, with 4 bases lying between them. CDR3 protein: CASSLTTNYGYTF. In DNA form, the CDR3 reads TGTGCCAGCAGCTTAACAACTAACTATGGCTACACCTTC.

The chain joins TRBV30 to TRBJ1-5, with TRBD1 matching 12 bases. Losses at the gene ends were 0 bases for V and 2 bases for J; bases not matched to a gene: 2. The CDR3 runs 16 residues. Germline V lookup: CDR1 GTSNPN, CDR2 SVGIG (reference sequence). The CDR3 region is CAWSVGTGGGNQPQHF. In DNA form, the CDR3 reads TGTGCCTGGAGTGTCGGGACAGGGGGCGGCAATCAGCCCCAGCATTTT.

CDR3 in DNA: TGTGCCAGCAGTTACGACAGCACCACCTATGGCTACACCTTC. It is translated as CASSYDSTTYGYTF. This chain uses TRBV6-5 with TRBJ1-2, with a possible D match to TRBD1 (5 bases). Trimming pared 2 bases from V and 4 bases from J, leaving 11 bases between. This CDR3 has 14 amino acids. Germline V gene sequence: CDR1 MNHEY, CDR2 SVGAGI.

The chain uses TRBV6-5 and TRBJ2-7; D might be TRBD1 (7 bases). CDR1 is MNHEY, CDR2 SVGAGI, per germline. CDR3 length: 13 amino acids. V was shortened by 6 bases and J by 4 bases, with 13 bases between the two germline ends. CDR3 nucleotides: TGTGCCAGCAGAGAACAGGGGACTTACGAGCAGTACTTC. It yields the protein CASREQGTYEQYF.

This clone was counted between two and nine times. The V gene is TRBV12-5, the J gene TRBJ2-4, with 8 bases that match TRBD1. With 6 bases clipped from V and 6 bases from J, the junction kept 10 bases outside the gene matches. Germline V gene lookup returns CDR1 LGHNT and CDR2 FRNRAP. The CDR3 covers 15 residues. The CDR3 protein is CASGLDRVEGNIQYF. The CDR3 region has the DNA TGTGCTAGTGGACTGGACAGGGTGGAGGGAAACATTCAGTACTTC.

This clone has just one count. The chain couples TRBV10-2 to TRBJ2-3, with a weak D call TRBD2 (5 bases). The CDR3 contains 13 residues. Between the trimmed V and J ends, which lost 3 bases and 4 bases, there was a span of 8 bases. In germline, CDR1 is WSHSY, CDR2 SAAADI. The CDR3 DNA reads TGCGCCAGCAGTGAACAGAGGGCAGATACGCAGTATTTT. It yields the protein CASSEQRADTQYF.

This clone was seen a few times. The chain links TRBV5-4 to TRBJ2-2; TRBD1 aligns across 9 bases. The trim removed 4 bases at V and 6 bases at J, leaving 10 bases unmatched. This CDR3 spans 16 amino acids. CDR1 and CDR2 (germline): SGHNT, YYREEE (reference sequence). The CDR3: CASSPRGDREPGELFF. Here the CDR3 DNA reads TGTGCCAGCAGCCCAAGGGGGGACAGGGAACCCGGGGAGCTGTTTTTT.

The chain uses TRBV30 and TRBJ1-1, with D possibly TRBD1 on 5 matching bases. V dropped 3 bases and J dropped 3 bases, with 11 bases sitting between them. Germline V gene lookup returns CDR1 GTSNPN and CDR2 SVGIG (reference sequence). The CDR3 loop spans 13 amino acids. The CDR3 sequence is CAWSPGRDTEAFF. In nucleotides, the CDR3 is TGTGCCTGGAGCCCAGGGAGGGACACTGAAGCTTTCTTT.

This clone was observed a handful of times. The CDR3 loop reads CASSLGTRRVETQYF. DNA of the CDR3: TGTGCCAGCAGTTTAGGGACTAGGCGTGTCGAGACCCAGTACTTC. The chain carries TRBV28 and TRBJ2-5, with TRBD2 matching over 8 bases. The germline gives CDR1 MDHEN, CDR2 SYDVKM. The CDR3 totals 15 residues. With 2 bases clipped from V and 5 bases from J, the junction kept 7 bases outside the gene matches. The full variable domain, rest sourced from reference TRBV28 and TRBJ2-5, is DVKVTQSSRYLVKRTGEKVFLECVQDMDHENMFWYRQDPGLGLRLIYFSYDVKMKEKGDIPEGYSVSREKKERFSLILESASTNQTSMYLCASSLGTRRVETQYFGPGTRLLVL.

The rearrangement joins TRBV5-1 to TRBJ2-3; D gene unclear. The CDR3 is made up of 12 amino acids. Germline V lookup: CDR1 SGHRS, CDR2 YFSETQ. The V gene lost 2 bases and the J gene lost 4 bases, with 5 bases spanning the gap. The CDR3 DNA sequence: TGCGCCAGCAGCTTTGAGGCAGATACGCAGTATTTT. Its translation is CASSFEADTQYF.

The chain recombines TRBV11-2 with TRBJ2-7; 9 bases align to TRBD2. Germline CDR1 and CDR2: SGHAT and FQNNGV. This CDR3 spans 15 amino acids. V gave up 4 bases and J gave up 3 bases; unmatched junction bases: 7. The CDR3 spells CASSSGTSRDYEQYF. DNA of the CDR3: TGTGCCAGCAGCTCCGGGACTAGCCGGGACTACGAGCAGTACTTC.

This clone was seen a few times. This chain uses TRBV5-1 with TRBJ1-1; D remains ambiguous. CDR1 SGHRS and CDR2 YFSETQ come from the germline V gene. CDR3 length: 15 residues. With 0 bases removed from V and 4 bases from J, the gap between germline ends came to 13 bases. This CDR3 is CASSLERGTITEAFF. In DNA form, the CDR3 reads TGCGCCAGCAGCTTGGAACGGGGTACAATCACTGAAGCTTTCTTT. Combining the CDR3 with reference TRBV5-1 and TRBJ1-1 gives the whole variable domain KAGVTQTPRYLIKTRGQQVTLSCSPISGHRSVSWYQQTPGQGLQFLFEYFSETQRNKGNFPGRFSGRQFSNSRSEMNVSTLELGDSALYLCASSLERGTITEAFFGQGTRLTVV.

This clone appeared a few times. The chain recombines TRBV5-1 with TRBJ2-5; TRBD2 aligns across 7 bases. CDR1 is SGHRS, CDR2 YFSETQ, per germline. CDR3 length: 14 residues. Trimming at V came to 5 bases and at J to 2 bases, leaving 6 bases not matched to a gene. In DNA, the CDR3 is TGCGCCAGCAGGCTATCTAGCGGTCAAGAGACCCAGTACTTC. Its translation is CASRLSSGQETQYF.

V and J are TRBV7-2 and TRBJ1-2; tentatively, D is TRBD1 (5 bases). V lost 5 bases, J lost 10 bases, and 17 bases lay in between. This CDR3 comprises 13 residues. CDR1 is SGHTA, CDR2 FQGNSA, per germline. In DNA, the CDR3 is TGTGCCAGCAGCGGAGGGGTGGTGGGGTCCTACACCTTC. This translates into CASSGGVVGSYTF.

This clone was found a few times. The gene calls are TRBV19 and TRBJ2-2; 8 bases agree with TRBD2. From germline, CDR1 is LNHDA and CDR2 SQIVND (reference sequence). The CDR3 consists of 16 residues. J gave up 2 bases and V 8 bases, and 10 bases lay outside the gene matches. The CDR3: CASLPGGSVNTGELFF. The CDR3 DNA reads as TGTGCCAGTCTCCCGGGAGGGAGTGTAAACACCGGGGAGCTGTTTTTT.

This clone showed up just a few times. This chain joins TRBV7-9 and TRBJ1-1; 9 bases match TRBD1. CDR1 and CDR2 from the germline V gene are SEHNR and FQNEAQ (reference sequence). There are 14 residues in the CDR3. The V gene end was trimmed by 3 bases and the J gene end by 6 bases; junction bases not matched to a gene: 5. The CDR3: CASSFTGGKAEAFF. DNA for the CDR3: TGTGCCAGCAGCTTTACAGGGGGCAAGGCTGAAGCTTTCTTT. Full variable domain (remainder filled in from reference TRBV7-9 and TRBJ1-1): DTGVSQNPRHKITKRGQNVTFRCDPISEHNRLYWYRQTLGQGPEFLTYFQNEAQLEKSRLLSDRFSAERPKGSFSTLEIQRTEQGDSAMYLCASSFTGGKAEAFFGQGTRLTVV.

The chain uses TRBV25-1 and TRBJ1-2; D perhaps matches TRBD1 (6 bases). The V gene lost 1 base and the J gene lost 7 bases, with 16 bases spanning the gap. CDR1 is MGHDK and CDR2 is SYGVNS in the germline V gene. CDR3 size: 15 residues. The CDR3 reads CASSESNRVISGYTF. CDR3 nucleotide sequence: TGTGCCAGCAGTGAATCAAACAGGGTTATCAGTGGCTACACCTTC.

This clone was picked up a small number of times. V usage is TRBV7-3 and J usage is TRBJ2-5, with 8 bases lining up with TRBD2. Per the germline V gene, CDR1 is SGHTA and CDR2 is FQGTGA. The CDR3 runs to 15 residues. The junction had 10 bases not matched to a gene; V was cut back by 5 bases and J by 5 bases. CDR3 sequence (DNA): TGTGCCAGCAGCCACACGGGCGGGGGGAAGGAGACCCAGTACTTC. Protein sequence: CASSHTGGGKETQYF.

The J gene is TRBJ2-1, the V gene TRBV6-4; 11 bases fit TRBD2. The CDR3 length is 16 residues. The V gene end was trimmed by 5 bases and the J gene end by 5 bases; junction bases not matched to a gene: 8. From germline, CDR1 is MRHNA and CDR2 SNTAGT. In DNA form, the CDR3 reads TGTGCCAGCAGTACCCCGACTAGCGGGGAAAACAATGAGCAGTTCTTC. It translates to CASSTPTSGENNEQFF.

The V gene is TRBV4-1, the J gene TRBJ2-1; TRBD2 agrees at 9 bases. The length of the CDR3 is 18 residues. Germline lookup yields CDR1 MGHRA and CDR2 YSYEKL. The junction had 11 bases not matched to a gene; V was cut back by 4 bases and J by 1 base. The DNA for the CDR3 is TGCGCCAGCAGCCGAAATAGCGGGGGCTTCCGATCCTACAATGAGCAGTTCTTC. Protein product: CASSRNSGGFRSYNEQFF.

The table lists this clone with a few counts. The chain uses TRBV19 and TRBJ2-3; D remains unclear. The germline V gene has CDR1 LNHDA and CDR2 SQIVND (reference sequence). The CDR3 runs to 12 residues. The germline V and J ends were trimmed by 5 bases and 7 bases, with 10 bases remaining between them. For the CDR3, the DNA is TGTGCCAGTAGTCTTCCAGCGAATACGCAGTATTTT. This sequence encodes CASSLPANTQYF.

This clone was recorded a few times. The chain uses TRBV5-1 and TRBJ1-1, with D possibly matching TRBD1 (5 bases). The ends were cut back, 4 bases at V and 5 bases at J, with 12 bases in the middle. The CDR3 consists of 13 residues. Germline CDR1 SGHRS, CDR2 YFSETQ. Here the CDR3 reads CASSARQGTEAFF. The CDR3 coding sequence is TGCGCCAGCAGCGCCCGGCAGGGAACTGAAGCTTTCTTT.

This sequence joins TRBV11-1 and TRBJ2-2, with 9 nucleotides matching TRBD1. Losses at the gene ends were 7 bases for V and 6 bases for J; bases not matched to a gene: 9. This CDR3 region has 15 residues. Germline-derived CDR1 and CDR2 are SGHAT and FQDESV (reference sequence). The CDR3 DNA follows: TGTGCCAGCACCCGGGGACAGGGTAACGCCGGGGAGCTGTTTTTT. It encodes CASTRGQGNAGELFF.

This clone was recorded a few times. The chain is built from TRBV7-2 and TRBJ2-1; 9 nucleotides line up with TRBD2. The CDR3 loop spans 14 amino acids. V dropped 3 bases and J dropped 5; count of bases not matched to a gene: 2. CDR1 is SGHTA and CDR2 is FQGNSA in the germline V gene. The CDR3 sequence is CASSFASGNNEQFF. The CDR3 DNA reads TGTGCCAGCAGCTTCGCTAGCGGGAACAATGAGCAGTTCTTC.